Following are 21 T cell receptor beta chains from one sample sequenced in a study of CD8 T cells in Susac syndrome. RNA totalling 0.5 to 1 ug underwent reverse transcription with random hexamers. Each CDR3 protein is one row after TCRdb ran MiXCR on the immunoSEQ multiplex PCR reads. There are 190,000 or so distinct CDR3 sequences in the sample; about 95% occur only once, and 0.093% lies in the top ten. The source material was CD4+ T cells from PBMCs. The receptors were sampled from a human donor with multiple sclerosis.

The chain uses TRBV12-3 or TRBV12-4 and TRBJ2-7, with unresolved D. V lost 5 bases, J lost 3 bases, and 11 bases lay in between. There are 13 residues in the CDR3. CDR3 sequence: CASSPQENYEQYF. The CDR3 DNA reads TGTGCCAGCAGTCCCCAGGAGAACTACGAGCAGTACTTC.

V and J are TRBV19 and TRBJ2-7, with D perhaps TRBD1 (5 bases). In germline, CDR1 is LNHDA, CDR2 SQIVND (reference sequence). V gave up 3 bases and J gave up 5 bases, with 14 bases separating them. This CDR3 is built from 14 residues. This CDR3 is CASSIQGQVHEQYF. Here the CDR3 DNA reads TGTGCCAGTAGTATCCAGGGTCAGGTCCACGAGCAGTACTTC.

The CDR3 DNA reads TGCAGTGCTATACAGCCGGGACTATCTCAAGAGACCCAGTACTTC. As protein: CSAIQPGLSQETQYF. V gene TRBV20-1 combines with J gene TRBJ2-5; 7 bases align to TRBD2. The CDR3 has 15 amino acids. Unmatched junction bases numbered 10, after V lost 4 bases and J lost 2 bases. CDR1 is DFQATT and CDR2 is SNEGSKA in the germline V gene (reference sequence).

The chain joins TRBV9 to TRBJ1-5; possible D gene TRBD1, 6 bases. The CDR3 extends over 15 amino acids. CDR1 SGDLS and CDR2 YYNGEE come from the germline V gene. V was pared by 3 bases and J by 6 bases, with 16 bases between. The CDR3 DNA sequence: TGTGCCAGCAGCGCCGCAGGGGACGGCGTTCAGCCCCAGCATTTT. Encoded protein: CASSAAGDGVQPQHF.

This clonotype appeared a single time. This chain connects TRBV29-1 to TRBJ2-3; either TRBD1 or TRBD2 may fit D (5 bases each). This CDR3 has 14 amino acids. Trimming stripped 8 bases from V and 1 base from J, with 16 bases between. Germline loops: CDR1 SQVTM, CDR2 ANQGSEA. The CDR3 bases are TGCAGCTTTTCACCGGGACGGCGCACAGATACGCAGTATTTT. Its protein product is CSFSPGRRTDTQYF.

J is TRBJ2-1 and V is TRBV20-1; the match to TRBD2 covers 9 bases. V lost 6 bases, J lost 5 bases, and 8 bases stayed unmatched. The CDR3 is made up of 14 amino acids. Germline V lookup: CDR1 DFQATT, CDR2 SNEGSKA (reference sequence). Written as DNA, the CDR3 is TGCAGTGCCTACCCCCGACTAGCGGACAATGAGCAGTTCTTC. Translated: CSAYPRLADNEQFF.

This chain connects TRBV19 to TRBJ1-1; tentative D call: TRBD1 (6 bases). Germline CDR1 is LNHDA and CDR2 is SQIVND (reference sequence). V was shortened by 6 bases and J by 0 bases, with 11 bases between the two germline ends. CDR3 length equals 14 residues. The CDR3 here is CASSITGLNTEAFF. CDR3 nucleotides: TGTGCCAGTAGCATCACAGGGTTGAACACTGAAGCTTTCTTT.

The V gene is TRBV7-3, the J gene TRBJ2-2; D gene unclear. Trimming removed 0 bases from V and 6 bases from J, with 11 bases in between. Germline V gene sequence: CDR1 SGHTA, CDR2 FQGTGA. CDR3 size: 15 residues. The CDR3 loop is CASSLTAPGAGELFF. CDR3 sequence (DNA): TGTGCCAGCAGCTTAACAGCTCCAGGTGCCGGGGAGCTGTTTTTT.

This chain uses TRBV12-3 or TRBV12-4 with TRBJ1-1, with D perhaps matching TRBD1 (5 bases). Deletions cut 8 bases from V and 3 bases from J, with 13 bases between. This CDR3 is built from 13 residues. Here the CDR3 reads CASWGRGYTEAFF. The CDR3 bases are TGTGCCAGCTGGGGGAGGGGTTACACTGAAGCTTTCTTT.

The rearrangement uses TRBV20-1 and TRBJ2-7; TRBD1 aligns across 10 bases. CDR1 is DFQATT, CDR2 SNEGSKA, per germline (reference sequence). With 4 bases clipped from V and 7 bases from J, the junction kept 7 bases outside the gene matches. The CDR3 has 13 amino acids. The CDR3 sequence is CSANRDRGLEQYF. In DNA, the CDR3 is TGCAGTGCTAACCGGGACAGGGGACTAGAGCAGTACTTC.

The genes are TRBV3-1 and TRBJ2-6; no clear D. From germline, CDR1 is LGHDT and CDR2 YNNKEL (reference sequence). This CDR3 is 16 amino acids long. The V end was cut by 0 bases, the J end by 4 bases, with 10 bases between. CDR3 amino acids: CASSQDRRAGANVLTF. The DNA of the CDR3 is TGTGCCAGCAGCCAAGATAGACGGGCCGGGGCCAACGTCCTGACTTTC.

The V call is TRBV29-1, the J call TRBJ2-7; TRBD1 matches at 7 bases. Trimming at V came to 7 bases and at J to 2 bases, leaving 2 bases not matched to a gene. This CDR3 has 11 residues. Germline V lookup: CDR1 SQVTM, CDR2 ANQGSEA. This CDR3 reads CSAGQTYEQYF. The CDR3 DNA reads as TGCAGCGCGGGACAGACCTACGAGCAGTACTTC.

J is TRBJ1-2 and V is TRBV3-1, with TRBD1 as a possible D gene (6 bases). The ends were cut back, 7 bases at V and 5 bases at J, with 17 bases in the middle. Per the germline V gene, CDR1 is LGHDT and CDR2 is YNNKEL (reference sequence). The CDR3 contains 14 residues. The CDR3 loop is CASKATGVTYGYTF. DNA for the CDR3: TGTGCCAGCAAGGCGACAGGCGTTACTTATGGCTACACCTTC. The whole variable domain, remainder taken from reference TRBV3-1 and TRBJ1-2, is DTAVSQTPKYLVTQMGNDKSIKCEQNLGHDTMYWYKQDSKKFLKIMFSYNNKELIINETVPNRFSPKSPDKAHLNLHINSLELGDSAVYFCASKATGVTYGYTFGSGTRLTVV.

The chain combines TRBV27 with TRBJ2-3; no firm D call. The germline gives CDR1 MNHEY, CDR2 SMNVEV (reference sequence). V shed 6 bases and J shed 1 base, with 17 bases lying between them. The CDR3 has 16 residues. CDR3 nucleotides: TGTGCCAGCAGACCGCTCGAGGCTCGGGGCACAGATACGCAGTATTTT. It encodes CASRPLEARGTDTQYF.

V usage is TRBV20-1 and J usage is TRBJ1-6; 9 nucleotides match TRBD1. Germline values: CDR1 DFQATT, CDR2 SNEGSKA (reference sequence). The CDR3 spans 15 residues. The trim removed 6 bases at V and 6 bases at J, leaving 9 bases unmatched. The CDR3 sequence: CSAGQGQGANSPLHF. CDR3 sequence (DNA): TGCAGTGCCGGCCAGGGACAGGGCGCTAATTCACCCCTCCACTTT.

The genes are TRBV5-5 and TRBJ2-5; unclear D gene. CDR3 length equals 13 residues. Per the germline V gene, CDR1 is SGHKS and CDR2 is YYEKEE (reference sequence). V was trimmed by 0 bases and J by 5 bases, leaving 8 bases between them. CDR3 DNA sequence: TGTGCCAGCAGCTTGGCCTCCTTGGAGACCCAGTACTTC. The encoded protein is CASSLASLETQYF.

This chain joins TRBV7-2 and TRBJ1-5; D is unclear. Germline V gene sequence: CDR1 SGHTA, CDR2 FQGNSA. V lost 7 bases and J lost 0, with 10 bases in between. The CDR3 is made up of 14 amino acids. The DNA for the CDR3 is TGTGCCAGCACCCTAGACGGTAGCAATCAGCCCCAGCATTTT. Translation gives CASTLDGSNQPQHF.

The J gene is TRBJ1-2, the V gene TRBV14; D call uncertain. The CDR3 loop spans 12 amino acids. Germline V gene lookup returns CDR1 SGHDN and CDR2 FVKESK. Trimming removed 1 base at V and 8 bases at J, with 8 bases between. CDR3 in DNA: TGTGCCAGCAGCCAAGCGGTTAACGGCTACACCTTC. Protein: CASSQAVNGYTF.

The chain has TRBV2 and TRBJ2-5; 7 positions match TRBD2. The trim removed 5 bases at V and 1 base at J, leaving 4 bases unmatched. The germline gives CDR1 SNHLY, CDR2 FYNNEI. The CDR3 extends over 14 amino acids. CDR3 residues: CASSILATQETQYF. The CDR3 region has the DNA TGTGCCAGCAGTATACTAGCGACCCAAGAGACCCAGTACTTC. Together with reference TRBV2 and TRBJ2-5, the CDR3 gives the full variable domain: EPEVTQTPSHQVTQMGQEVILRCVPISNHLYFYWYRQILGQKVEFLVSFYNNEISEKSEIFDDQFSVERPDGSNFTLKIRSTKLEDSAMYFCASSILATQETQYFGPGTRLLVL.

The chain carries TRBV10-3 and TRBJ1-5; D is unresolved. V shed 7 bases and J shed 3 bases, with 10 bases lying between them. This CDR3 has 13 amino acids. CDR1 and CDR2 from the germline V gene are ENHRY and SYGVKD. The CDR3 nucleotides read TGTGCCATCACTTCGGCCTCCAATCAGCCCCAGCATTTT. Amino acids: CAITSASNQPQHF.

The V and J genes are TRBV30 and TRBJ1-6; D is ambiguous. The CDR3 loop spans 14 amino acids. V was trimmed by 2 bases and J by 6 bases, leaving 11 bases between them. The germline CDR1 and CDR2 sequences are GTSNPN and SVGIG (reference sequence). CDR3 coding DNA: TGTGCCTGGAGTAGACAAGTTCCTAATTCACCCCTCCACTTT. Its translation: CAWSRQVPNSPLHF.